What follows describes a single TCR beta chain. Antigen unknown. Sequencing used immunoSEQ multiplex PCR; TCRdb keeps in-frame clones, though not all of them. The sample yields 60,000 to 80,000 clones, about 74% seen once. This record comes from a study of vaccination effects on CD4 cells after COVID-19. Study results and limitations: Late post-vaccination samples showed marked contraction of infection- and vaccine-induced clones.

The CDR3 runs to 18 residues. Germline V gene lookup returns CDR1 LGHDT and CDR2 YNNKEL (reference sequence). Trimming removed 4 bases at V and 1 base at J, with 22 bases between. Isolation of CD4+ T cells took place after nine to ten days of culture. Participants completed two doses of the BNT162b2 or mRNA-1273 vaccine. IL-2 medium took the place of half the medium on both days 3 and 7. The chain employs TRBV3-1 (or the pseudogene TRBV3-2) and TRBJ2-5; no definite D call. Sequenced here: CD4+ T cells from PBMCs cultured without peptide, sampled after COVID-19 vaccination. The TCR sequence derives from a human donor who received a COVID-19 vaccine. The CDR3 DNA reads TGTGCCAGCAGCCCCGGGCAGCTAGGTGACAACCTCCAAGAGACCCAGTACTTC. Translated, it gives CASSPGQLGDNLQETQYF.